This entry features one T cell receptor beta chain sequence. The clone's antigen remains unknown. Base qualities are not recorded, but no much larger clone differs from it by a single base. The data derive from a study of beta chain features in type 1 diabetes (dated by TCRdb to the late 2010s). General notes on the study: Patients and healthy donors did not differ in mean age, gender distribution, total cell number or subset yield. Across all samples, some 100,000,000 sorted cells were examined, and cell number per subset correlated strongly with RNA yield. The study compared TCRB repertoires of sorted circulating CD4+ T cell subsets between recently diagnosed type 1 diabetes patients and matched healthy donors. Regulatory and stem cell-like memory subsets were obtained from only 8 patients and about eight healthy donors, while naive and central memory subsets were obtained from all 30 or so donors. Overall study outcomes, separate from this receptor: Shorter templates might be favored by PCR, yet because patient and control samples were amplified and corrected together, any such skew would affect both groups equally. Because cDNA was sequenced instead of genomic DNA, highly expressing activated cells could be over-represented, though the groups showed no difference in activation or CD3 levels. At VDJ recombination sites, patients with type 1 diabetes made fewer insertions and deleted more nucleotides, a pattern implying thymic rearrangement abnormalities. Naive, central memory and regulatory TCRB repertoires appeared to be more alike among patients than among healthy donors. Type 1 diabetes patients showed a moderate but significant shortening of TCRB CDR3 length in all four CD4+ subsets. Because the HLA sub-analyses included only small numbers of individuals, any influence of HLA type on TCRB rearrangement was left unresolved.

The entire isolated RNA was reverse transcribed using the High Capacity cDNA Reverse Transcription Kit, and thus expressed TCRB transcripts were sequenced. Deep immunoSEQ sequencing was applied to naive, central memory and regulatory T cell samples, giving an average of around 3.8 million total reads per sample. After sorted cells were lysed in RLT buffer, RNA was extracted with DNase-treated RNeasy Micro or Mini kits, with the choice depending on cell number. Each cell subset was processed on its own to prevent cross-contamination, while patient and healthy donor samples were processed together. TCRB sequences were amplified from cDNA with the immunoSEQ multiplex PCR, producing 87-bp fragments spanning the CDR3 region. Sequencing of the amplicons was done on the Illumina HiSeq platform. The authors' analysis ran thus. PCR bias was corrected computationally using synthetic template baselines, and reads within Hamming distance 2 were collapsed, with unmergeable singletons discarded. Reads were aligned against IMGT to assign V, D and J genes, CDR3 length and insertions or deletions at six rearrangement sites. Within each subset, clonotype counts were normalized to sorted cell number, and only after that were true diversity and Gini coefficients computed with the tcR R package. Repertoire sharing was quantified using the overlap coefficient calculated on TCRB nucleotide sequences. Held by TCRdb, this immuneACCESS table contains in-frame sequences only and omits some clones. Under half of the omission traces to an unresolved V gene where checked; the cause of the rest is unknown. Clone size and V and J calls were adopted from that table, with D and trimming inferred from the DNA. In all, the sample holds around 56,000 clones, and around 50% of those were seen once. 2% to 3% of the sample belongs to the ten largest clones.

Trimming takes 4 bases off V and 4 bases off J; junction bases not matched to a gene: 13. The germline V gene encodes CDR1 SGHRS and CDR2 YFSETQ. The CDR3 covers 19 residues, taking in both the cysteine and the phenylalanine. Only the CDR3 DNA stays, 57 bases, in frame from base 1. Each donor gave one peripheral blood draw, averaging about 120 mL, which was collected into heparinised tubes. Using a panel that included CD45RO, CCR7, CD25, CD127, CD95 and CD27, naive, central memory, regulatory and stem cell-like memory CD4+ T cells were sorted on a BD FACSAria II. Purity was above 95% for every sorted population. PBMCs were separated immediately by Lymphoprep density gradient centrifugation and were stained directly, without being cultured. So that batch effects would be minimized, each experiment stained and sorted samples in pairs, pairing one healthy donor with one patient.

Recombination linked TRBV5-1 to TRBJ2-1; 14 central bases correspond to TRBD2. What was sequenced was Tregs from blood. According to the study, the label for this sample's cell subset or site signals: regulatory CD4+ T cells. The sequence derives from a woman in her thirties or forties with type 1 diabetes. The DNA reads as follows: TGCGCCAGCAGCCCAACGAGGTCAGGACTAGCGGGGGGATACAATGAGCAGTTCTTC. The encoded protein is CASSPTRSGLAGGYNEQFF.